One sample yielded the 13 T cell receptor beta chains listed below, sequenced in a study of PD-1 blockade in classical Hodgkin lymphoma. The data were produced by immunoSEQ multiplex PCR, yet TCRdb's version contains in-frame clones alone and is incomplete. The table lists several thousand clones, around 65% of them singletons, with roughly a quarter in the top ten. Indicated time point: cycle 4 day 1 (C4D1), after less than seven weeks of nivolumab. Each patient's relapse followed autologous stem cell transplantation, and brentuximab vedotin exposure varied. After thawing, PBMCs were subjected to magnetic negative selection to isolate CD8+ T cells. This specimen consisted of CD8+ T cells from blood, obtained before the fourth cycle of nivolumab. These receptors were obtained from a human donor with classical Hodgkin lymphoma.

The CDR3 nucleotides read TGCGCCAGCAGTGAGTCTTGGGGGCCCTACGAGCAGTACTTC. This gives the protein CASSESWGPYEQYF. The V and J genes are TRBV10-2 and TRBJ2-7, with a weak D call TRBD1 (6 bases). Between the trimmed V and J ends, which lost 0 bases and 2 bases, there was a span of 8 bases. Per the germline V gene, CDR1 is WSHSY and CDR2 is SAAADI. The CDR3 is made up of 14 amino acids.

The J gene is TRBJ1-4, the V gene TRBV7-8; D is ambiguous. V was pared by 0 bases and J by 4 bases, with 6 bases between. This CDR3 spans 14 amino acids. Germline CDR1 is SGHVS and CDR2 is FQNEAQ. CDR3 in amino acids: CASSLAALNEKLFF. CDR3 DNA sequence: TGTGCCAGCAGCTTAGCGGCCCTTAATGAAAAACTGTTTTTT.

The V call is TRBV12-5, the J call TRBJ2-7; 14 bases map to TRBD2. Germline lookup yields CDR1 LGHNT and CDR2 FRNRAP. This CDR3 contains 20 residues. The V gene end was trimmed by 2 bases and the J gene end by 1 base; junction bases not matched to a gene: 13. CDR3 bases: TGTGCTAGTGGTTTGCGCCTGGGGACTAGCGGGAGTTTTAGGTCCTACGAGCAGTACTTC. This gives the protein CASGLRLGTSGSFRSYEQYF.

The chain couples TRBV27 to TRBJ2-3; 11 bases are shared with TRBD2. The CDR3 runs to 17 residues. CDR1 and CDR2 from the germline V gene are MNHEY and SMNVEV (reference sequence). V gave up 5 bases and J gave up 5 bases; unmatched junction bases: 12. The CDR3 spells CASSPPYSGGDGDTQYF. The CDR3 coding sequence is TGTGCCAGCAGTCCCCCCTATAGCGGGGGGGATGGAGATACGCAGTATTTT.

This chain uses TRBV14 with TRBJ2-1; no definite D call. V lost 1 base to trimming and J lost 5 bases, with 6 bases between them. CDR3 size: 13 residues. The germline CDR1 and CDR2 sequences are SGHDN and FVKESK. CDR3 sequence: CASSQVTDNEQFF. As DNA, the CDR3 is TGTGCCAGCAGCCAAGTGACTGACAATGAGCAGTTCTTC.

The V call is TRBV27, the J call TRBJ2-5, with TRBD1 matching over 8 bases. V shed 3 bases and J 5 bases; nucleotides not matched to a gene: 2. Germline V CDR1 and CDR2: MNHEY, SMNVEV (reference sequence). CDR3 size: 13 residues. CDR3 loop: CASSFQGAETQYF. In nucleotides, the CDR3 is TGTGCCAGCAGTTTCCAGGGGGCCGAGACCCAGTACTTC.

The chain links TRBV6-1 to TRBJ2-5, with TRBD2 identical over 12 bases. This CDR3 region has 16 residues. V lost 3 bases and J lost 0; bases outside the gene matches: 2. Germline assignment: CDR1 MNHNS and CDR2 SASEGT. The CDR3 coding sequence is TGTGCCAGCAGTGAGCTAGCGGGAGGGTACCAAGAGACCCAGTACTTC. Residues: CASSELAGGYQETQYF.

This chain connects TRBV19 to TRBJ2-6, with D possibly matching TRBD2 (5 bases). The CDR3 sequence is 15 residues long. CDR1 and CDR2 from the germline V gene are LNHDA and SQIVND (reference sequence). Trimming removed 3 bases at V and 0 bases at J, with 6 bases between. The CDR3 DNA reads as TGTGCCAGTAGTATCGGGAACTCTGGGGCCAACGTCCTGACTTTC. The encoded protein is CASSIGNSGANVLTF. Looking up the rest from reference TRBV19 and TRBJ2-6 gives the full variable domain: DGGITQSPKYLFRKEGQNVTLSCEQNLNHDAMYWYRQDPGQGLRLIYYSQIVNDFQKGDIAEGYSVSREKKESFPLTVTSAQKNPTAFYLCASSIGNSGANVLTFGAGSRLTVL.

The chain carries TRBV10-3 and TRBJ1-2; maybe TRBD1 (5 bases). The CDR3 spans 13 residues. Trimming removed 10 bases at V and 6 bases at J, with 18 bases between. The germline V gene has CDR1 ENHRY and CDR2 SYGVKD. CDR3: CANSPQGRNGYTF. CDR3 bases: TGTGCCAACAGCCCGCAGGGTCGGAATGGCTACACCTTC.

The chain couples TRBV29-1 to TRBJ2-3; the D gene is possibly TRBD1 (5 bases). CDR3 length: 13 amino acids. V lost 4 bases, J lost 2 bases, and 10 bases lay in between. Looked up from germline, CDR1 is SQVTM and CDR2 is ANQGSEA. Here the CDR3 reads CSVVGVITDTQYF. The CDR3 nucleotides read TGCAGCGTTGTAGGGGTGATCACAGATACGCAGTATTTT.

The CDR3 reads CASSIQTRNEQFF. The CDR3 DNA sequence: TGTGCCAGCAGTATCCAGACCAGAAATGAGCAGTTCTTC. The chain combines TRBV27 with TRBJ2-1, with unresolved D. Per germline, CDR1 MNHEY and CDR2 SMNVEV (reference sequence). The CDR3 sequence is 13 residues long. Trimming took off 5 bases at V and 7 bases at J, with 12 bases between the two ends.

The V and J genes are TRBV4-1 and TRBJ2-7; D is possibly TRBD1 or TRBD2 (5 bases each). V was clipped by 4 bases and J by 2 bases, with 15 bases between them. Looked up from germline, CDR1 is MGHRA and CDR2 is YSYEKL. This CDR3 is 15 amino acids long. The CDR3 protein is CASSPETPGPYEQYF. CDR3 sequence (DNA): TGCGCCAGCAGCCCTGAGACTCCGGGGCCCTACGAGCAGTACTTC.

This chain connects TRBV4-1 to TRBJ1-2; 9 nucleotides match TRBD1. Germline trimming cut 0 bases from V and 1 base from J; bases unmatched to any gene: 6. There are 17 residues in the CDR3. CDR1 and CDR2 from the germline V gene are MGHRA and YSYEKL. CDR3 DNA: TGCGCCAGCAGCCAAGAACCGGGGACAGGGTTTAACTATGGCTACACCTTC. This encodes CASSQEPGTGFNYGYTF.